The 14 T cell receptor beta chains listed next were all sequenced from one sample in a study of regulatory T cells in long-lasting Graves disease. Time point given: newly diagnosed GD, antithyroid drugs for less than 3 months. PBMC RNA was the source of the TCR library. HTBI primers from iRepertoire and Arm-PCR of CDR3 regions yielded the TCR beta libraries. Via MiXCR, TCRdb re-called the multiplex PCR reads, giving one row per CDR3 protein. The sample has some 230,000 distinct CDR3 sequences; around 20% are singletons. The source material was peripheral blood mononuclear cells (PBMCs), sampled at new diagnosis, from a patient treated with antithyroid drugs. These receptors originate from a female donor with Graves disease.

This clonotype was observed at least ten times. This rearrangement joins TRBV15 to TRBJ2-5; D gene uncertain. V lost 0 bases, J lost 1 base, and 9 bases lay in between. Germline CDR1 is LNHNV and CDR2 is YYDKDF (reference sequence). CDR3 length equals 15 residues. Written as DNA, the CDR3 is TGTGCCACCAGCAGAGATTTAGGGATCCAAGAGACCCAGTACTTC. Translated: CATSRDLGIQETQYF.

This clonotype showed up just a few times. A much larger clonotype is one base distant, so this may be a read error. The conserved phenylalanine or tryptophan normally closing the CDR3 is absent here, so this likely arose from a read error. The rearrangement uses TRBV12-3 or TRBV12-4 and TRBJ2-5, with a possible D match to TRBD2 (5 bases). The end of the DNA is better explained by TRBJ2-1, so the J call may be wrong. This CDR3 has 18 amino acids. The chain's CDR3 is CASSLASWAEAPLNEQFL. DNA for the CDR3: TGTGCCAGCAGTTTAGCCTCCTGGGCGGAGGCCCCTTTAAATGAGCAGTTCCTC.

This clonotype has a count of ten or more. This chain joins TRBV11-3 and TRBJ2-6; D is uncertain. The CDR3 is 19 amino acids. Trimming shortened V by 0 bases and J by 0 bases, and 15 bases separated the two germline ends. CDR1 and CDR2 (germline): SGHNT, YENEEA. CDR3 sequence: CASSLEIGGYGSGANVLTF. The CDR3, as DNA: TGTGCCAGCAGCTTAGAAATAGGTGGCTATGGCTCTGGGGCCAACGTCCTGACTTTC.

This clonotype was found many times. The CDR3 sequence is CASSEETGGPYEQYF. CDR3 nucleotide sequence: TGTGCCAGCAGTGAAGAGACGGGGGGACCCTACGAGCAGTACTTC. The chain joins TRBV6-1 to TRBJ2-7, with TRBD2 matching over 7 bases. The germline gives CDR1 MNHNS, CDR2 SASEGT. The CDR3 consists of 15 residues. Losses at the gene ends were 1 base for V and 2 bases for J; bases not matched to a gene: 5.

This clonotype was counted at least ten times. V is TRBV10-3 and J is TRBJ1-4, with 10 nucleotides matching TRBD1. The CDR3 has 14 residues. The J segment lost 8 bases and the V segment lost 5 bases, leaving 5 bases of the junction unmatched. Germline V gives CDR1 ENHRY, CDR2 SYGVKD. The CDR3 DNA reads TGTGCCATCAGTTCGGGACAGGGGAACGAAAAACTGTTTTTT. This encodes CAISSGQGNEKLFF.

In this sample, this clonotype turned up many times. The CDR3 DNA reads TGCAGTTGGGTCGGCGGGTTGAGGGATACGCAGTATTTT. Translated, it gives CSWVGGLRDTQYF. V and J are TRBV20-1 and TRBJ2-3; weak D call: TRBD2 (5 bases). Germline CDR1 DFQATT, CDR2 SNEGSKA (reference sequence). Deletions cut 8 bases from V and 6 bases from J, with 18 bases between. The CDR3 is 13 residues long.

This clonotype occurred once. CDR3: CASSRSQDTQYF. The DNA of the CDR3 is TGTGCCAGCAGCAGATCACAAGATACGCAGTATTTT. The gene calls are TRBV7-9 and TRBJ2-3; D ambiguous. Trimming shortened V by 5 bases and J by 5 bases, and 8 bases separated the two germline ends. This CDR3 has 12 amino acids. Germline V gives CDR1 SEHNR, CDR2 FQNEAQ (reference sequence).

This clonotype has a count of ten or more. The chain uses TRBV27 and TRBJ1-1; D not resolved. V was trimmed by 2 bases and J by 1 base, leaving 5 bases between them. CDR1 MNHEY and CDR2 SMNVEV come from the germline V gene (reference sequence). The CDR3 totals 13 residues. CDR3 DNA sequence: TGTGCCAGCAGTTTACTGTGGAACACTGAAGCTTTCTTT. Its translation is CASSLLWNTEAFF.

Many counts were recorded for this clonotype. The chain uses TRBV12-3 or TRBV12-4 and TRBJ2-3, with D possibly being TRBD1 (6 bases). Trimming took 6 bases from V and 0 from J, leaving 13 bases between them. CDR3 size: 15 residues. In DNA, the CDR3 is TGTGCCAGCAGAATAAGGGGACAAAGCACAGATACGCAGTATTTT. Translating it yields CASRIRGQSTDTQYF.

In its sample, this clonotype was seen many times. This chain joins TRBV11-3 and TRBJ1-3; the D is unclear. The germline V gene has CDR1 SGHNT and CDR2 YENEEA. V lost 2 bases and J lost 5, with 7 bases in between. The length of the CDR3 is 13 residues. The CDR3 region has the DNA TGTGCCAGCAGCTTATCAAACCGAAACACCATATATTTT. Amino acid sequence: CASSLSNRNTIYF.

This clonotype was counted at least ten times. This chain uses TRBV24-1 with TRBJ2-6, with TRBD1 identical over 9 bases. The CDR3 length is 19 residues. V lost 3 bases and J lost 1; bases outside the gene matches: 9. Germline V CDR1 and CDR2: KGHDR, SFDVKD. The CDR3 nucleotides are TGTGCCACCAGTGATGCCGGGACAGGGTCCGTGTCTGGGGCCAACGTCCTGACTTTC. It translates to CATSDAGTGSVSGANVLTF.

Ten or more counts support this clonotype. V and J are TRBV7-2 and TRBJ1-2; 7 bases are shared with TRBD1. The trim removed 5 bases at V and 8 bases at J, leaving 8 bases unmatched. The CDR3 extends over 13 amino acids. CDR1 and CDR2 (germline): SGHTA, FQGNSA. CDR3 sequence (DNA): TGTGCCAGCAGCCCATATACAGGGGACGGCTACACCTTC. Translating gives CASSPYTGDGYTF. Looking up the rest from reference TRBV7-2 and TRBJ1-2 gives the full variable domain: GAGVSQSPSNKVTEKGKDVELRCDPISGHTALYWYRQSLGQGLEFLIYFQGNSAPDKSGLPSDRFSAERTGGSVSTLTIQRTQQEDSAVYLCASSPYTGDGYTFGSGTRLTVV.

This clonotype was counted ten times or more. The chain combines TRBV28 with TRBJ2-7, with D uncertain. CDR3 length: 11 amino acids. Deletions cut 5 bases from V and 6 bases from J, with 8 bases between. Germline V gene lookup returns CDR1 MDHEN and CDR2 SYDVKM. This CDR3 reads CASSLSGEQYF. In DNA form, the CDR3 reads TGTGCCAGCAGTCTGTCGGGCGAGCAGTACTTC.

The chain has TRBV2 and TRBJ2-1, with D perhaps given as TRBD1 or TRBD2 (5 bases each). Deletions cut 6 bases from V and 0 bases from J, with 12 bases between. CDR3 length: 15 residues. Germline CDR1 is SNHLY and CDR2 is FYNNEI. Here the CDR3 DNA reads TGTGCCAGCAGGGACACTAGTTCCTCCTACAATGAGCAGTTCTTC. Translating it yields CASRDTSSSYNEQFF. Full variable domain (remainder filled in from reference TRBV2 and TRBJ2-1): EPEVTQTPSHQVTQMGQEVILRCVPISNHLYFYWYRQILGQKVEFLVSFYNNEISEKSEIFDDQFSVERPDGSNFTLKIRSTKLEDSAMYFCASRDTSSSYNEQFFGPGTRLTVL.